This T cell receptor beta chain was sequenced during a study of shared clonotypes between healthy human individuals. Study-level information: Researchers drew samples from two women and three men aged 18 to 49. Each donor had three CD4 naive, three CD4 memory, two CD8 naive and one CD8 memory plate. Points from the study as a whole: When compared with the clonotypes that were shared by all four sorted-subset donors, the non-shared clonotypes turned out to have lower generation probabilities.

Assay used: immunoSEQ multiplex PCR; TCRdb lists only in-frame clones, some missing. The profile shows under 1 million clones, 90% to 97% of them singletons. This CDR3 is 15 amino acids long. Trimming removed 0 bases from V and 6 bases from J, with 14 bases in between. Germline V lookup: CDR1 MGHRA, CDR2 YSYEKL. Positively selected for CCR7, the CD45RO-negative cells used as naive CD8 cells excluded terminally differentiated effector memory CD45RA+ cells. Healthy adults negative for HIV, lacking recent acute infections or vaccinations, served as donors. The table lists this clone with a count of one. The target antigen is unknown.

V and J are TRBV4-1 and TRBJ1-2; weak D call: TRBD1 (6 bases). Specimen: naive CD8+ T cells sorted from blood. The source of this sequence is a man aged 25 to 40 in good health. The CDR3 DNA is TGCGCCAGCAGCCAAGAAGACAGGTTCCCTGATGGCTACACCTTC. Translated, it gives CASSQEDRFPDGYTF.